This T cell receptor beta chain was retrieved from a study of blood T cell repertoires in COVID-19. Overall study context: The United States, Italy and Spain were the sources of the acute and convalescent COVID-19 samples. The cDNA or gDNA used as material had been derived from T cells, B-cell-depleted T cells, or PBMCs.

Clones were sequenced by immunoSEQ multiplex PCR, and TCRdb holds only the in-frame ones, with some missing. The data contain 350,000 to 400,000 clones, around 92% of them seen just once; the ten biggest clones take up around 3%. The CDR3 is 16 amino acids. Germline-derived CDR1 and CDR2 are WSHSY and SAAADI. V was clipped by 6 bases and J by 0 bases; unmatched bases: 10. This clone is a singleton in its sample. The clonotype was recovered from a woman aged 25 to 39 with COVID-19, enrolled during active disease. V gene TRBV10-2 combines with J gene TRBJ1-2; 7 bases match TRBD1. Sequencing used peripheral blood. The CDR3 here is CASRSNPQGANYGYTF. The DNA of the CDR3 is TGCGCCAGCAGGTCAAACCCTCAGGGGGCTAACTATGGCTACACCTTC.